The sequence of this T cell receptor beta chain was determined in a study of T cells in Graves' hyperthyroidism and ophthalmopathy. General study points: Blood also carried most thyroid clonotypes expanded above 0.001.

Clinical symptoms, serum thyroxine, TRAb, thyroid ultrasound and orbital computed tomography established diagnosis. Researchers took RNA transcripts and amplified the TCR beta CDR3 regions from them. HTBI primers were the set used in a first-round RT-PCR of the TCR CDR3. Each CDR3 protein gets one entry after TCRdb re-called the multiplex PCR reads with MiXCR. The repertoire holds approximately 300,000 distinct CDR3 sequences, with about a sixth as singletons. Germline V lookup: CDR1 MNHEY, CDR2 SMNVEV (reference sequence). This CDR3 contains 14 residues. V lost 0 bases to trimming and J lost 13 bases; unmatched junction nucleotides: 6. This clonotype came up many times. Its antigen is not identified.

This chain joins TRBV27 and TRBJ2-1, with 10 bases aligning to TRBD2. The sequenced sample was blood. The receptor comes from a woman in her sixties with Graves' ophthalmopathy. CDR3 in amino acids: CASSLSFERGGQFF. CDR3 nucleotide sequence: TGTGCCAGCAGTTTATCTTTTGAGCGGGGGGGACAGTTCTTC.